This is a list of T cell receptor beta chains from one sample in a study of blood T cell repertoires in COVID-19. Libraries were prepared by immunoSEQ multiplex PCR; TCRdb keeps only in-frame clonotypes and omits some of them. The table shows 360,000 or so clones, with 90% occurring only once. The sample taken for sequencing was peripheral blood. The origin of the receptors is a man aged 18 to 29 with active or convalescent COVID-19. Each CDR3 is given with its conserved first and last residue. A D gene is named only where the DNA matches it firmly. Clone size is shown for a subset of rows, as once, few, many or a class of expanded clone.

TRBJ2-7 TRBV7-2 . . TGTGCCAGCAGCTCCGTCCGGGGCTACGAGCAGTACTTC CASSSVRGYEQYF
TRBJ1-5 TRBV6-5 . . TGTGCCAGCAGGCCCGGGGGTGGCAATCAGCCCCAGCATTTT CASRPGGGNQPQHF
TRBJ2-7 TRBV5-8 . . TGTGCCAGCAGCTTGGGACCGGTTACAGACGAGCAGTACTTC CASSLGPVTDEQYF
TRBJ1-3 TRBV9 . . TGTGCCAGCAGCGAAGGAGGGATCTCTGGAAACACCATATATTTT CASSEGGISGNTIYF
TRBJ2-1 TRBV9 . TRBD2 TGTGCCAGCAGCGAGCGGGGAGGATCCTACAATGAGCAGTTCTTC CASSERGGSYNEQFF
TRBJ1-4 TRBV9 . TRBD1 TGTGCCAGCAGCGAGTCGACAGGGGGCAGGATGTCGGAAAAACTGTTTTTT CASSESTGGRMSEKLFF
TRBJ2-3 TRBV13 . TRBD1 TGTGCCAGCAGCCCAGGCTGGACAGGACAGGGTACGCAGTATTTT CASSPGWTGQGTQYF
TRBJ2-1 TRBV19 . TRBD2 TGTGCCAGTAGTATGATGGGACTAGCGGGAGCAGGTGAGCAGTTCTTC CASSMMGLAGAGEQFF
TRBJ1-5 TRBV19 . . TGTGCCAGCCAGGATTATAGCAATCAGCCCCAGCATTTT CASQDYSNQPQHF
TRBJ1-6 TRBV7-2 . . TGTGCCAGCAGCTTGGGGACAAACAGGAATTCACCCCTCCACTTT CASSLGTNRNSPLHF
TRBJ2-7 TRBV4-3 . TRBD1 TGCGCCAGCAGCCATGAGACAGGGGGTTCCTACGAGCAGTACTTC CASSHETGGSYEQYF
TRBJ1-1 TRBV9 . . TGTGCCAGCAGCCCCCAGGGGAGGGCGAACACTGAAGCTTTCTTT CASSPQGRANTEAFF
TRBJ1-3 TRBV29-1 once . TGCAGCGTTGTAAGACAGGCAGCCTCTGGAAACACCATATATTTT CSVVRQAASGNTIYF
TRBJ1-6 TRBV2 . . TGTGCCAGCAGTGAAGCTACAGGAAGGGGTTCACCCCTCCACTTT CASSEATGRGSPLHF
TRBJ2-2 TRBV3-1/TRBV3-2 once TRBD2 TGTGCCAGCAGCCGCCCTAGCGGAGTTAACACCGGGGAGCTGTTTTTT CASSRPSGVNTGELFF
TRBJ2-1 TRBV6-5 . . TGTGCCAGCAGTTACTCGAACATTGAGCAGTTCTTC CASSYSNIEQFF
TRBJ2-3 TRBV11-1 . TRBD2 TGTGCCAGCAGCTTACAAGCGGGGTCCCGCACAGATACGCAGTATTTT CASSLQAGSRTDTQYF
TRBJ1-1 TRBV7-8 . . TGTGCCAGCAGCTTACAGGGTGCGATGAACACTGAAGCTTTCTTT CASSLQGAMNTEAFF
TRBJ2-7 TRBV18 . . TGTGCCAGCTCACCGCTCGCCCGGAGCTACGAGCAGTACTTC CASSPLARSYEQYF
TRBJ1-2 TRBV6-5 few TRBD1 TGTGCCAGCAGTTCCCCAGGGGGCTCTGCCTATGGCTACACCTTC CASSSPGGSAYGYTF
TRBJ1-2 TRBV25-1 . . TGTGCCAGCAGTGTGGACACCTATGGCTACACCTTC CASSVDTYGYTF
TRBJ2-1 TRBV5-5 . . TGTGCCAGCAGCTGGGGAGGCCCATACTCCTACAATGAGCAGTTCTTC CASSWGGPYSYNEQFF
TRBJ2-7 TRBV27 few . TGTGCCAGCAGTTTATCGAGACAGAGCTACGAGCAGTACTTC CASSLSRQSYEQYF
TRBJ1-1 TRBV4-1 . . TGCGCCAGCAGCCAAGTAGAGCCAACTGAAGCTTTCTTT CASSQVEPTEAFF
TRBJ2-5 TRBV24-1 . TRBD1 TGTGCCACCAGTGATACGGGACAGAAAGAGACCCAGTACTTC CATSDTGQKETQYF
TRBJ2-5 TRBV5-8 . TRBD1 TGTGCCAGCAGCCGGGGACAGGCCCTCGGGCAAGAGACCCAGTACTTC CASSRGQALGQETQYF
TRBJ2-5 TRBV25-1 . . TGTGCCAGCAGTGTTAGGGGGGGGCTCCAAGAGACCCAGTACTTC CASSVRGGLQETQYF
TRBJ2-1 TRBV6-5 . TRBD2 TGTGCCAGTAGGCTAGCGGGGGCCATCAATGAGCAGTTCTTC CASRLAGAINEQFF
TRBJ2-7 TRBV6-2/TRBV6-3 . TRBD2 TGTGCCAGCAGTTACTTCAGGCTAGCGGGAGATCACGAGCAGTACTTC CASSYFRLAGDHEQYF
TRBJ2-5 TRBV5-1 once TRBD1 TGCGCCAGCAGCTTGGCCGTAGAGACAGGGCACAATCTTGGGGAGACCCAGTACTTC CASSLAVETGHNLGETQYF
TRBJ1-6 TRBV30 . TRBD1 TGTGCCTGGGAACAGGGGACGAATTCACCCCTCCACTTT CAWEQGTNSPLHF
TRBJ2-7 TRBV7-9 . . TGTGCCAGCAGCTTACCGGGCAGGGCCTACGAGCAGTACTTC CASSLPGRAYEQYF
TRBJ2-1 TRBV19 few . TGTGCCAGTAGGGGGCGGGGGCACAATGAGCAGTTCTTC CASRGRGHNEQFF
TRBJ2-1 TRBV4-3 . . TGCGCCAGCAGCCAAGGAACTCGTTACAATGAGCAGTTCTTC CASSQGTRYNEQFF
TRBJ1-1 TRBV7-2 . . TGTGCCAGCAGCTCCCATCGGGAGGTCCAAGCTTTCTTT CASSSHREVQAFF
TRBJ2-5 TRBV19 . . TGTGCCAGTAGTAGATCCCCGGGGCAAGAGACCCAGTACTTC CASSRSPGQETQYF
TRBJ1-5 TRBV6-6 once . TGTGCCAGCAGTTACAATTTTGAGGTTATTGAGCCCCAGCATTTT CASSYNFEVIEPQHF
TRBJ2-1 TRBV19 . TRBD1 TGTGCCAGTAGTATTGGGCAGGGGGCTTCCAATGAGCAGTTCTTC CASSIGQGASNEQFF
TRBJ1-5 TRBV2 . . TGTGCTAGTCGGGGTGGTGGATTATCTAGCAATCAGCCCCAGCATTTT CASRGGGLSSNQPQHF
TRBJ2-7 TRBV5-6 once TRBD2 TGTGCCAGCAGCTTGGTGGGACTAGTCCACGAGCAGTACTTC CASSLVGLVHEQYF
TRBJ2-7 TRBV4-1 . TRBD2 TGCGCCAGCAGCCCCTCAAGCGGGACTACCTACGAGCAGTACTTC CASSPSSGTTYEQYF
TRBJ2-7 TRBV6-2/TRBV6-3 once . TGTGCCAGCAGTTACTCGAGAGGAGAACTCTACGAGCAGTACTTC CASSYSRGELYEQYF
TRBJ1-6 TRBV6-6 . . TGTGCCAGCAGAGGGGGGGACGGTTCTTCACCCCTCCACTTT CASRGGDGSSPLHF
TRBJ1-1 TRBV5-1 . . TGCGCCAGCAGCTTGGAACAGGTTTACACTGAAGCTTTCTTT CASSLEQVYTEAFF
TRBJ2-7 TRBV6-5 . TRBD1 TGTGCCAGCACCGCGGGACAGGGTGGCTACGAGCAGTACTTC CASTAGQGGYEQYF
TRBJ1-2 TRBV2 . . TGTGCCAGCAGTGAACCCGGGGGGAACTATGGCTACACCTTC CASSEPGGNYGYTF
TRBJ1-6 TRBV30 . . TGTGCCTGGACCCAGGGTAGGGACTTGTCACCCCTCCACTTT CAWTQGRDLSPLHF
TRBJ1-6 TRBV7-9 . TRBD1 TGTGCCAGCAGCCAGGGACAGGGTGCAAATTCACCCCTCCACTTT CASSQGQGANSPLHF
TRBJ2-5 TRBV28 once TRBD1 TGTGCCAGCACCGAAGGGACAGCGGAGACCCAGTACTTC CASTEGTAETQYF
TRBJ2-7 TRBV18 . . TGTGCCAGCTCACCACCGGTGGCTTTTGGTACCCCGTACGAGCAGTACTTC CASSPPVAFGTPYEQYF
TRBJ2-2 TRBV11-2 many . TGTGCCAGCAGCCAGGGGTGGGAGTGGAACGGGGAGCTGTTTTTT CASSQGWEWNGELFF
TRBJ1-1 TRBV6-5 . . TGTGCCAGCAGTTACGGGGCAGGGGTTCGGAACACTGAAGCTTTCTTT CASSYGAGVRNTEAFF
TRBJ2-7 TRBV6-2/TRBV6-3 . . TGTGCCAGCAGTTACTCAACTTCGGGTGAGCAGTACTTC CASSYSTSGEQYF
TRBJ2-7 TRBV27 . . TGTGCCAGCACCCAGGGGTACCCCACCCCTTCTTACGAGCAGTACTTC CASTQGYPTPSYEQYF